This TCR beta chain was documented in a study of shared clonotypes between healthy human individuals (dated by TCRdb to the early 2020s). Regarding the study in general: The cohort included a few men and a couple of women between 18 and 49 years of age. Leukapheresis yielded between about 0.9 and 10 billion PBMCs per donor. Blood TCR repertoires of a handful of healthy adults were deeply sequenced to estimate repertoire size and the extent of clonotype sharing between individuals. To increase sequencing depth and limit assay-specific biases, different laboratories used diverse techniques to prepare libraries and sequence TCR repertoires. For each donor, three plates each were used for CD4 naive and CD4 memory, two plates were used for CD8 naive, and one plate was used for CD8 memory.

Broad study findings and their caveats: The small number of donors limited the genetic and exposure-history diversity represented. Pairwise subsampling led to the expectation that sequencing depth would affect the degree of clonotype sharing among donors. Roughly 5% of naive CD4, 3% to 3.5% of naive CD8, roughly 2.4% of memory CD4, and 0.35% to 0.5% of memory CD8 clonotypes were shared across several donors. Compared with non-shared clonotypes, clonotypes shared by all four sorted-subset donors had higher generation probabilities. Sampling was restricted to blood, and TCR repertoires in tissues likely differ from the TCR repertoires found in blood. Estimated clonotype richness was generally larger for naive than for memory subsets. Even with the large sequencing depth, rarefaction of the sorted-subset datasets indicated that sequencing was incomplete.

Donors were healthy HIV-negative adults with no recently reported acute infections or vaccinations. Every donor was a Caucasian adult living in Nashville, Tennessee, USA. CD4+ T cells were enriched through magnetic negative selection, after which naive cells were positively selected on CD45RA and the remaining negative fraction served as the memory subset. After blood collection by leukapheresis, PBMCs were isolated using Ficoll-Histopaque density gradient centrifugation and then cryopreserved in the vapor phase of liquid nitrogen. Analytical flow cytometry was used to check the purity and quantity of each magnetically sorted T cell population. Genomic DNA was isolated from each sorted fraction and quantified by UV absorbance on a Nanodrop 2000c. As regards this clone: What this receptor recognizes is not known. No quality values exist for individual bases; no much larger clone is one base distant.

Using the deep immunoSEQ assay, TCR CDR3 regions were amplified from genomic DNA by multiplex PCR. Extracted genomic DNA from each cell subset was spread evenly across all wells of several immunoSEQ 96-well plates, with each plate serving as a replicate. Each replicate PCR for sorted subsets received about 0.2 ug genomic DNA, equal to about 30,000 T cell genomes. The purified libraries were quantified using a Qubit 3.0 fluorometer, sized with a Bioanalyzer 2100, and then quantified again using the KAPA Library Quantification kit. Each immunoSEQ 96-well plate was sequenced on its own single-read 150-cycle Illumina NextSeq 550 flow cell. On the study's bioinformatics: Because the immunoSEQ output included only junctional sequences and no quality scores, the filtering could not be the same as the filtering used for full-length reads. To assign V/J genes and CDR3, sequences were annotated against IMGT germline references using PyIR, a Python wrapper for IgBLAST v1.9. Reads were filtered out if the reads had weak V/J assignments (E-value above 1e-6), no CDR3, stop codons, out-of-frame junctions, or ambiguous translated residues. V3J clonotypes were defined as sequences sharing an identical inferred V gene, J gene, and CDR3 amino acid sequence. The percentage overlap between two repertoires was calculated by dividing the number of shared unique clonotypes by the size of the smaller repertoire. Repertoire richness was assessed with RTK rarefaction, the Chao1 estimator, and Recon v2.1 estimates of unobserved clonotypes. OLGA was used to compute generation probabilities for all TCRbeta clonotypes that the gDNA method yielded from several donors. TCRdb stores this immuneACCESS table with in-frame sequences only. Part of the clones is absent; in the studies checked, under half of the shortfall reflects unresolved V genes, and no reason is known for the rest. Clone size and the V and J calls come from that table; the DNA yielded D and trimming. Across this sample there are 2 million to 2.5 million clones, with 90% to 95% seen only once. 0.35% to 0.5% of the sample rests with the top ten.

This clonotype originated in a man younger than 30 in good health. Some clones in this sample may be carry-over from other donors' samples. Sequenced: naive CD4+ T cells from PBMCs. The intended sense of this specimen's cell subset or site label: CD45RA+ positively selected.

The DNA is TGTGCCAGCAGTTACTCGGGACAGGGGGCCCGGAATGAGCAGTTCTTC. This yields the protein CASSYSGQGARNEQFF. The chain is encoded by TRBV6-5 joined to TRBJ2-1; 12 bases in between match TRBD1. Clipping removes 0 bases from V and 7 bases from J, with 4 as the unmatched junction base count. The germline V gene yields MNHEY for CDR1 and SVGAGI for CDR2. The cysteine opens and the phenylalanine closes a CDR3 of 16 amino acids. CDR3 DNA only is kept here, 48 bases in frame from base 1.